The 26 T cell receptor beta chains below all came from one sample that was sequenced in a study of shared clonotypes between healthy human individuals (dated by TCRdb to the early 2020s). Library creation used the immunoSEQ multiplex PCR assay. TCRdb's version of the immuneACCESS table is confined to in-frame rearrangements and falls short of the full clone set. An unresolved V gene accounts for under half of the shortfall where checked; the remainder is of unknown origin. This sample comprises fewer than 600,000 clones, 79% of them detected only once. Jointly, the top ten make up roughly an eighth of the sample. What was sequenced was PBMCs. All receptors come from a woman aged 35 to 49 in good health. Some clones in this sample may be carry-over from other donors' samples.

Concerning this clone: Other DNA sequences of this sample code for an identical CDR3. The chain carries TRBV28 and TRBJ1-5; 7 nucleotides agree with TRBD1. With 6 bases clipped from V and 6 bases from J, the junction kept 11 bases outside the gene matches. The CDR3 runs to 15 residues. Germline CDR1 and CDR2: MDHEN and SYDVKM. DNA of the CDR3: TGTGCCAGCAGCACAATCGACAGGGATTTTCAGCCCCAGCATTTT. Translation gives CASSTIDRDFQPQHF. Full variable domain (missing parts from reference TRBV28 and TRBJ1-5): DVKVTQSSRYLVKRTGEKVFLECVQDMDHENMFWYRQDPGLGLRLIYFSYDVKMKEKGDIPEGYSVSREKKERFSLILESASTNQTSMYLCASSTIDRDFQPQHFGDGTRLSIL.

CDR3 region: CGSWTDCLIEVSNEKLFF. DNA of the CDR3: TGTGGCTCTTGGACGGACTGCCTTATTGAGGTATCTAATGAAAAACTGTTTTTT. The J gene is TRBJ1-4, the V gene TRBV30; D uncertain. Germline V gene data show CDR1 as GTSNPN and CDR2 as SVGIG (reference sequence). This CDR3 comprises 18 residues. The whole variable domain, remainder taken from reference TRBV30 and TRBJ1-4, is SQTIHQWPATLVQPVGSPLSLECTVEGTSNPNLYWYRQAAGRGLQLLFYSVGIGQISSEVPQNLSASRPQDRQFILSSKKLLLSDSGFYLCGSWTDCLIEVSNEKLFFGSGTQLSVL.

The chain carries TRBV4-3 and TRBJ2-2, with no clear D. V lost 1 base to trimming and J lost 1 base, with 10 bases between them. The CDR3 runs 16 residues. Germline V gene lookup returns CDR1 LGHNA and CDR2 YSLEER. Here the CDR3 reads CASSQVLLRNTGELFF. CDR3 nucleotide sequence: TGCGCCAGCAGCCAAGTTCTTCTTCGGAACACCGGGGAGCTGTTTTTT.

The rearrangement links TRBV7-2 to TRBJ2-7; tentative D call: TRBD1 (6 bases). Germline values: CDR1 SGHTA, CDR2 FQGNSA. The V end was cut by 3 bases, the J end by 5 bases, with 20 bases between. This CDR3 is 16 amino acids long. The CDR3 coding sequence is TGTGCCAGCAGCTTGGTTCCGGGCCAGGGGTCTCACGAGCAGTACTTC. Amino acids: CASSLVPGQGSHEQYF.

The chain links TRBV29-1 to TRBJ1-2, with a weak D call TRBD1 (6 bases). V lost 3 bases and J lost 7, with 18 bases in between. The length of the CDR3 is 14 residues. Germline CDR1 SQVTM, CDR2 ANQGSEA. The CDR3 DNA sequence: TGCAGCGTTGAGGAAATGCGGGGGCCGGGTGGCTACACCTTC. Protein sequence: CSVEEMRGPGGYTF.

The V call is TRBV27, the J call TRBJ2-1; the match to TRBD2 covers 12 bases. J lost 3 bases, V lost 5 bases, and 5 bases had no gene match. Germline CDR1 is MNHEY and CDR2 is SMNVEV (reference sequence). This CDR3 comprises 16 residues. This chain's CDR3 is CASSVGLAGLYNEQFF. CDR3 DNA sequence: TGTGCCAGCAGTGTCGGACTAGCGGGACTCTACAATGAGCAGTTCTTC.

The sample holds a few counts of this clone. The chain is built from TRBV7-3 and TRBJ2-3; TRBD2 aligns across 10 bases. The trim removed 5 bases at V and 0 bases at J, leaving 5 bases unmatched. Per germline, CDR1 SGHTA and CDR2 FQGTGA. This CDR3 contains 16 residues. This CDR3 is CASSLQTSGSTDTQYF. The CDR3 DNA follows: TGTGCCAGCAGCCTCCAGACTAGCGGGAGCACAGATACGCAGTATTTT.

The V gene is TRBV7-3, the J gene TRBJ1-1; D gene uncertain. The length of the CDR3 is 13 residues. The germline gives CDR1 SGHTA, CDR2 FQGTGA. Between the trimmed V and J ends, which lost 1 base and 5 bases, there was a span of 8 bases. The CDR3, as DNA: TGTGCCAGCAGCTTAAGGAGGGATACTGAAGCTTTCTTT. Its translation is CASSLRRDTEAFF. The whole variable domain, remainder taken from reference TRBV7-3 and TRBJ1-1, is GAGVSQTPSNKVTEKGKYVELRCDPISGHTALYWYRQSLGQGPEFLIYFQGTGAADDSGLPNDRFFAVRPEGSVSTLKIQRTERGDSAVYLCASSLRRDTEAFFGQGTRLTVV.

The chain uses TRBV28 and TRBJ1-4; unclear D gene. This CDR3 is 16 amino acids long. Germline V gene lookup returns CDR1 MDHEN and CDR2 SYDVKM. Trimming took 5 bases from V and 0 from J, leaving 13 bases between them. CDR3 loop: CASSKWIGATNEKLFF. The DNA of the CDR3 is TGTGCCAGCAGTAAGTGGATCGGAGCAACTAATGAAAAACTGTTTTTT. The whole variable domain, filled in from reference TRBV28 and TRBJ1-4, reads DVKVTQSSRYLVKRTGEKVFLECVQDMDHENMFWYRQDPGLGLRLIYFSYDVKMKEKGDIPEGYSVSREKKERFSLILESASTNQTSMYLCASSKWIGATNEKLFFGSGTQLSVL.

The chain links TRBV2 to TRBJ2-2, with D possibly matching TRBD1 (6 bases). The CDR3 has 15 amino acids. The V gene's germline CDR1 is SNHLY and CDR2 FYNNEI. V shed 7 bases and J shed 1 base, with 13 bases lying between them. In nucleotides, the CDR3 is TGTGCCAGCAACGAATTGACAGGGAACACCGGGGAGCTGTTTTTT. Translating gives CASNELTGNTGELFF.

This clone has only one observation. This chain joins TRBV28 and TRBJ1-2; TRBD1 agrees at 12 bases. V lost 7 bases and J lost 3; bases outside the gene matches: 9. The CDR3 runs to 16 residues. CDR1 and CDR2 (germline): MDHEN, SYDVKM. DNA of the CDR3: TGTGCCAGCACCCCGGGACAGGGGGCGAGTTACTATGGCTACACCTTC. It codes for CASTPGQGASYYGYTF.

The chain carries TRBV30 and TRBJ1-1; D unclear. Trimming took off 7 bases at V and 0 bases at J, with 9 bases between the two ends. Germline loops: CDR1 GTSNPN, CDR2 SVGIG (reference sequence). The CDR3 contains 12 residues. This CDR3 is CAFRQLNTEAFF. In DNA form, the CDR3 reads TGTGCCTTTAGACAACTGAACACTGAAGCTTTCTTT.

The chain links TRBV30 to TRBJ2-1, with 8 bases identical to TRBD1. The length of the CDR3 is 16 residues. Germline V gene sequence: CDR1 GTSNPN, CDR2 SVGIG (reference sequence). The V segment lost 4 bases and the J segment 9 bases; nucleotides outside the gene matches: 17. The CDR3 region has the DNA TGTGCCTGGACCCAACTGGCAGGGGGCGCAAGATTTGAGCAGTTCTTC. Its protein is CAWTQLAGGARFEQFF.

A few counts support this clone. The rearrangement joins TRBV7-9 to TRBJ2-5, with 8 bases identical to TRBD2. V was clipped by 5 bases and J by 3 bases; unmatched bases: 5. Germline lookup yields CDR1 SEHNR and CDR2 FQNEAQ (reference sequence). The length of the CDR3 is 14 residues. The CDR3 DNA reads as TGTGCCAGCAGCCCCCCGGGACTAGAAGAGACCCAGTACTTC. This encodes CASSPPGLEETQYF.

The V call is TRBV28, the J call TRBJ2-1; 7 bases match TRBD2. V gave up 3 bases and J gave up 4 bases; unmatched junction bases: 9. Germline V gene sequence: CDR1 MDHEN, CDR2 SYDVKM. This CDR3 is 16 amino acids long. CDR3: CASSFGQLAKYNEQFF. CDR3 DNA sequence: TGTGCCAGCAGTTTCGGTCAACTAGCGAAATACAATGAGCAGTTCTTC.

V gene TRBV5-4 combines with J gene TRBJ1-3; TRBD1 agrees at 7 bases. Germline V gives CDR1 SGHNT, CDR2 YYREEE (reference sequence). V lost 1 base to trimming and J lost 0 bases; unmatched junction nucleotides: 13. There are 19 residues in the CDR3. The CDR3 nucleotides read TGTGCCAGCAGCTTGAAGCAGGGGGTCTCCCCTCTCTCTGGAAACACCATATATTTT. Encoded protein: CASSLKQGVSPLSGNTIYF.

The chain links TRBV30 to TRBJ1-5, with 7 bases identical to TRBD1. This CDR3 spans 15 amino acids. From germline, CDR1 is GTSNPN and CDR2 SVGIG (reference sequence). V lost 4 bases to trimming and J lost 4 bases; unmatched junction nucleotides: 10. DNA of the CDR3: TGTGCCTGGAACACCGACAGGGTCGGGAATCAGCCCCAGCATTTT. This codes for CAWNTDRVGNQPQHF.

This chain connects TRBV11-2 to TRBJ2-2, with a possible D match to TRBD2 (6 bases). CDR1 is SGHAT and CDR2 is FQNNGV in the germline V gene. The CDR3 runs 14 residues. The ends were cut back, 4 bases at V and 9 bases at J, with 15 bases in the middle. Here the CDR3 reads CASSSGLPPRELFF. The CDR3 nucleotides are TGTGCCAGCAGCTCCGGACTACCGCCCAGGGAGCTGTTTTTT.

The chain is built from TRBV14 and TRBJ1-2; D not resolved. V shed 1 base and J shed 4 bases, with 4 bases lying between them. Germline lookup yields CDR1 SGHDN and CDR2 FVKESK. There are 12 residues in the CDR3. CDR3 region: CASSQGTYGYTF. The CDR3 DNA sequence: TGTGCCAGCAGCCAAGGGACCTATGGCTACACCTTC.

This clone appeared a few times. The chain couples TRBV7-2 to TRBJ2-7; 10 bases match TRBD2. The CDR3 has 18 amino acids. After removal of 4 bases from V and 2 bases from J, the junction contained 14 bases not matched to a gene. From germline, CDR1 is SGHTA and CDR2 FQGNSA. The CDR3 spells CASSSRHLTSGSPYEQYF. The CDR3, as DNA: TGTGCCAGCAGCTCACGCCACCTGACTAGCGGGTCGCCCTACGAGCAGTACTTC.

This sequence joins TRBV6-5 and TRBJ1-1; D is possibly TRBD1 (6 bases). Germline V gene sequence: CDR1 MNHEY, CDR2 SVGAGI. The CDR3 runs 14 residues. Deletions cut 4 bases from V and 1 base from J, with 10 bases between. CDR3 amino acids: CASSLRQANTEAFF. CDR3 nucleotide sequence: TGTGCCAGCAGTTTAAGACAGGCGAACACTGAAGCTTTCTTT.

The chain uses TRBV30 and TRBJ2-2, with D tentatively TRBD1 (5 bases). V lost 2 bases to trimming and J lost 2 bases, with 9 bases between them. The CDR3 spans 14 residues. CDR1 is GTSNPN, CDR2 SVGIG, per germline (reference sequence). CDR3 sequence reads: CAWSPGANTGELFF. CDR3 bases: TGTGCCTGGAGTCCTGGGGCAAACACCGGGGAGCTGTTTTTT.

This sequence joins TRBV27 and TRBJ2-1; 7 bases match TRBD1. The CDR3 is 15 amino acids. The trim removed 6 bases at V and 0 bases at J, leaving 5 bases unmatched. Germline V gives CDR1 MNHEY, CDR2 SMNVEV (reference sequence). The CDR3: CASSGQVSSYNEQFF. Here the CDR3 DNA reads TGTGCCAGCAGCGGACAGGTCAGCTCCTACAATGAGCAGTTCTTC.

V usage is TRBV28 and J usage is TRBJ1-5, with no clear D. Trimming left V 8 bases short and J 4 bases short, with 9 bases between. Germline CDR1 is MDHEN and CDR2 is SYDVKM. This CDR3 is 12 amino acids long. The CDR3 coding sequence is TGTGCCAGCGGCGTTGGGAATCAGCCCCAGCATTTT. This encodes CASGVGNQPQHF.

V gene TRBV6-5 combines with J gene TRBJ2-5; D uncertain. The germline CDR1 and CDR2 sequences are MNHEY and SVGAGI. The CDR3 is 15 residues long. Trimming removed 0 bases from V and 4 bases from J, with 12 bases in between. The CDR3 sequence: CASSYSSRARETQYF. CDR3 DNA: TGTGCCAGCAGTTACTCGTCTCGGGCGCGAGAGACCCAGTACTTC.

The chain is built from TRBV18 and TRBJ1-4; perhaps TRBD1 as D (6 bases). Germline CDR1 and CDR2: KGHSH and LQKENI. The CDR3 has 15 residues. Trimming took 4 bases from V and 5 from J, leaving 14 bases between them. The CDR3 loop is CASSRPGASNEKLFF. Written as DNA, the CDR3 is TGTGCCAGCTCACGACCAGGGGCATCGAATGAAAAACTGTTTTTT.